This T cell receptor (beta chain) was recorded in a study of CD8+ T cells in alopecia areata. The authors extracted RNA and reverse transcribed it into cDNA as the sequencing template. TCRdb's table, derived via immunoSEQ multiplex PCR, lists solely in-frame clones and lacks some. Of 130,000 or so clones in the sample, approximately 49% were seen once. Germline loops: CDR1 GTSNPN, CDR2 SVGIG (reference sequence). V lost 5 bases to trimming and J lost 5 bases; unmatched junction nucleotides: 6. The CDR3 runs to 14 residues. This chain connects TRBV30 to TRBJ1-4; TRBD1 matches 9 bases. This sample comprised CD8+ T cells sorted from blood, obtained at week 0. The clonotype comes from a human donor with alopecia areata. This chain's CDR3 is CAWDTGTGNEKLFF. The CDR3 coding sequence is TGTGCCTGGGACACCGGGACAGGGAATGAAAAACTGTTTTTT.